The clone carrying this T cell receptor (beta chain) was found many times. This sample stems from a study of metastatic and nonmetastatic thyroid tumors. For the study at large: Blood and tumor or nodule tissue repertoires from malignant and benign thyroid patients were compared.

Using MiXCR, TCRdb reanalyzed the PCR reads. The table records about 47,000 clones, 24% of them present only once. Trimming cost V 8 bases and J 2 bases, with 9 bases left between them. The CDR3 is 12 amino acids. Germline values: CDR1 MDHEN, CDR2 SYDVKM. Until they underwent thyroid surgery, no patient had received any treatment. This chain joins TRBV28 and TRBJ1-2; D not resolved. The specimen was blood. The receptor was derived from a male donor with papillary thyroid cancer or a benign thyroid nodule (not recorded which). Some clones in this sample may be carry-over from other donors' samples. CDR3 region: CASATTNYGYTF. CDR3 nucleotide sequence: TGTGCCAGCGCGACAACCAACTATGGCTACACCTTC.